This TCR beta chain was captured by sequencing in a study of OX40 agonist ivuxolimab in advanced cancers. V lost 7 bases to trimming and J lost 0 bases, with 7 bases between them. The CDR3 runs 11 residues. Germline CDR1 is SQVTM and CDR2 is ANQGSEA. TCRdb keeps only in-frame clones here, not all; method: immunoSEQ multiplex PCR. The sample contains about 70,000 clones, roughly nine tenths of which appear only once. This sequence was found in an adult with an advanced solid tumor such as melanoma, head and neck, liver or kidney cancer. The input for sequencing was CD4+ or CD8+ T cells sorted from blood, taken in a trial of the OX40 agonist ivuxolimab. The chain recombines TRBV29-1 with TRBJ2-7; D possibly uses TRBD1 or TRBD2 (5 bases each). In DNA form, the CDR3 reads TGCAGCGCTGGGGGCTCCTACGAGCAGTACTTC. Its translation is CSAGGSYEQYF.